The subject of this entry is one TCR beta chain. Its antigen remains unidentified. The entry originates in a study of blood T cells in healthy people across ages. Study overall: Roughly one uniquely barcoded beta molecule per two T cells was captured. Study findings and constraints: With age, beta diversity per million T cells declined roughly linearly, significantly by about 37.

At least 5.5 micrograms of total RNA were extracted per sample. The CDR3 totals 12 residues. Trimming took 5 bases from V and 6 from J, leaving 10 bases between them. Germline values: CDR1 SGHAT, CDR2 FQNNGV. A sample-barcoded 5' primer and a J-beta primer mix were used in a second PCR of about 7 to 12 cycles. Each cDNA was tagged by a template-switch adaptor containing 12 random nucleotides. TCRdb re-derived calls from the 5' RACE reads in MiXCR, one entry per CDR3 protein. The top ten hold around 2.1% of the sample, which has over 1,500,000 distinct CDR3 sequences, roughly 49% seen once. This chain uses TRBV11-2 with TRBJ1-1, with D perhaps matching TRBD1 (5 bases). The receptor was derived from a woman in her thirties or forties in good health. The specimen was blood. For the CDR3, the DNA is TGTGCCAGCAGCCTATGGGACGCTGAAGCTTTCTTT. As protein: CASSLWDAEAFF.